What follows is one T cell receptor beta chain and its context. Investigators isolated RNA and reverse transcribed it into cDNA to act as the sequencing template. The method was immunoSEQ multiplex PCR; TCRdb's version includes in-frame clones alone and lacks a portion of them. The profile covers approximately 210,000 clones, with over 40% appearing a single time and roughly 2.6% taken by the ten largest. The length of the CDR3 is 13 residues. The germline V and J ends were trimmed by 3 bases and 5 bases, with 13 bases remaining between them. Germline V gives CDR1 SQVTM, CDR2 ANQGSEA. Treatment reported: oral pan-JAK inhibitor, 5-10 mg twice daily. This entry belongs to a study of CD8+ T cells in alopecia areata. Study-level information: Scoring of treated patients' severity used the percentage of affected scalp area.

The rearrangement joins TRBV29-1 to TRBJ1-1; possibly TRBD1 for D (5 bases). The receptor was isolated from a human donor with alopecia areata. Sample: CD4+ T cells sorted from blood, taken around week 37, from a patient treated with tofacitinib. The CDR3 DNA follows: TGCAGCGTTGACGGCGCAGGGTCAACTGAAGCTTTCTTT. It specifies CSVDGAGSTEAFF.